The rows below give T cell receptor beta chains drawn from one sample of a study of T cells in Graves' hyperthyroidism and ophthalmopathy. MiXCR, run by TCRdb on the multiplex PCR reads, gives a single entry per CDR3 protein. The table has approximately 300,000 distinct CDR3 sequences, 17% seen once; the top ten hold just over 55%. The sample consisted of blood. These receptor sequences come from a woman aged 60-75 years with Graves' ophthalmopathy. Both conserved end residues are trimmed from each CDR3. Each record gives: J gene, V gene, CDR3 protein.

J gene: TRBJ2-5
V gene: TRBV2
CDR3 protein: ASKRGGPGETQY

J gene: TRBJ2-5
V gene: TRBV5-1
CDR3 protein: ASSSTGRGAETQY

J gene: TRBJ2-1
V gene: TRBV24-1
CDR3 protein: ATSEGQGTYNEQF

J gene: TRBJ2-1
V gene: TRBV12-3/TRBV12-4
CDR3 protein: ASSLTSTSYNEQF

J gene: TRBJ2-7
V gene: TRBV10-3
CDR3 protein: AISGGQGSSYEQY

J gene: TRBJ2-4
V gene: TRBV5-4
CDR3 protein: ASSLAGLDIQY

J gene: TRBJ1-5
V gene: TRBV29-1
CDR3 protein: SVKTGSNQPQH

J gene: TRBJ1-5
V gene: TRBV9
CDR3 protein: ASSKQGARPQH

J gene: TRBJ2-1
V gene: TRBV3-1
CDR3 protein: ASSQDLSGPFNEQF

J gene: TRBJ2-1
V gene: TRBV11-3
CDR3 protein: ASSSKGGRGDEQF

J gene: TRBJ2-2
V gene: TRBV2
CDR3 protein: ASYWAGQGTLDTGELF

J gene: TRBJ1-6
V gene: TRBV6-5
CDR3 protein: ASSYSRGAYNSPLH

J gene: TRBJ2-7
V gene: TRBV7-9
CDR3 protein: ASSSDRTGGSEQY